The clone carrying this TCR beta chain was picked up a small number of times. The antigen is undetermined. The sample comes from a study of cytomegalovirus exposure and HLA in healthy donors. General study results and limits: It was around 160 TCR beta chains that were listed as cytomegalovirus-associated.

V shed 5 bases and J 4 bases; nucleotides not matched to a gene: 3. The germline CDR1 and CDR2 sequences are MDHEN and SYDVKM. This CDR3 comprises 14 residues. The PCR used 60 Vbeta and 13 Jbeta primers. The repertoire was sequenced with immunoSEQ multiplex PCR; TCRdb's copy has only in-frame clones and lacks some. This sample carries about 150,000 clones, 70% to 85% of them seen once, and the ten largest clones take approximately 2.1%. This clonotype was obtained from a man aged 30 to 45 in good health and CMV-seronegative. Sequencing used PBMCs. The chain has TRBV28 and TRBJ1-5; the match to TRBD1 covers 9 bases. CDR3 residues: CASSEDRGNQPQHF. The CDR3 coding sequence is TGTGCCAGCAGTGAGGACAGGGGAAATCAGCCCCAGCATTTT.